This entry lists 28 T cell receptor beta chains sequenced from one sample in a study of shared clonotypes between healthy human individuals. Naive CD8 isolation took CD45RO-negative cells positively selected for CCR7 and excluded terminally differentiated effector memory CD45RA+ cells. Sequencing was performed with immunoSEQ multiplex PCR; in TCRdb, only in-frame clones are kept and a portion is missing. The sample shows around 1.9 million clones, around 93% of them seen only once. The specimen was naive CD8+ T cells from PBMCs. The source is a man in his late teens or twenties in good health. Some clones in this sample may be carry-over from other donors' samples.

The V call is TRBV7-9, the J call TRBJ2-7; 10 bases map to TRBD2. V lost 4 bases and J lost 3; bases outside the gene matches: 15. CDR1 and CDR2 from the germline V gene are SEHNR and FQNEAQ (reference sequence). The CDR3 consists of 18 residues. CDR3 protein: CASSWGARGTSVIYEQYF. CDR3 coding DNA: TGTGCCAGCAGCTGGGGGGCACGTGGGACTAGCGTTATCTACGAGCAGTACTTC.

V usage is TRBV28 and J usage is TRBJ2-7, with a weak D call TRBD2 (6 bases). Trimming took 6 bases from V and 5 from J, leaving 14 bases between them. The germline V gene encodes CDR1 MDHEN and CDR2 SYDVKM. The CDR3 loop spans 13 amino acids. CDR3 sequence (DNA): TGTGCCAGCAGCCCCCGGGGGATCCACGAGCAGTACTTC. This gives the protein CASSPRGIHEQYF.

J is TRBJ2-3 and V is TRBV13, with 10 bases aligning to TRBD1. The length of the CDR3 is 15 residues. From germline, CDR1 is PRHDT and CDR2 FYEKMQ (reference sequence). V lost 6 bases to trimming and J lost 3 bases; unmatched junction nucleotides: 6. The CDR3 reads CASRPTGGLTDTQYF. CDR3 sequence (DNA): TGTGCCAGCAGGCCGACAGGGGGCCTTACAGATACGCAGTATTTT.

This sequence joins TRBV7-9 and TRBJ2-7; 9 positions match TRBD1. Germline lookup yields CDR1 SEHNR and CDR2 FQNEAQ (reference sequence). There are 15 residues in the CDR3. V shed 5 bases and J 4 bases; nucleotides not matched to a gene: 9. CDR3 sequence reads: CASSHPLGQGYEQYF. DNA for the CDR3: TGTGCCAGCAGCCACCCATTGGGACAGGGTTACGAGCAGTACTTC.

The chain uses TRBV19 and TRBJ1-3; D gene ambiguous. Germline CDR1 LNHDA, CDR2 SQIVND (reference sequence). The CDR3 contains 14 residues. The V end was cut by 7 bases, the J end by 9 bases, with 19 bases between. The CDR3 sequence is CASTGGESGVTIYF. The CDR3 nucleotides read TGTGCCAGTACCGGAGGCGAGAGTGGAGTCACCATATATTTT.

V and J are TRBV11-2 and TRBJ2-1; D is ambiguous. The CDR3 extends over 16 amino acids. V lost 1 base and J 5 bases, leaving 15 bases between the germline ends. Germline-derived CDR1 and CDR2 are SGHAT and FQNNGV. CDR3 region: CASSLAPELPNNEQFF. In nucleotides, the CDR3 is TGTGCCAGCAGCTTAGCCCCCGAGTTACCCAACAATGAGCAGTTCTTC.

This clone was recorded once. The chain is built from TRBV9 and TRBJ1-1, with 7 bases that match TRBD1. This CDR3 spans 15 amino acids. The germline gives CDR1 SGDLS, CDR2 YYNGEE. Losses at the gene ends were 3 bases for V and 2 bases for J; bases not matched to a gene: 7. CDR3 nucleotide sequence: TGTGCCAGCAGCGCCGGAGGGACAGATAACACTGAAGCTTTCTTT. Protein: CASSAGGTDNTEAFF.

This clone occurred once. J is TRBJ2-3 and V is TRBV9, with a tentative D call TRBD2 (6 bases). The germline gives CDR1 SGDLS, CDR2 YYNGEE. This CDR3 has 16 amino acids. With 1 base removed from V and 2 bases from J, the gap between germline ends came to 14 bases. The CDR3 DNA follows: TGTGCCAGCAGCGTAAATGGGGGAGGACCCACAGATACGCAGTATTTT. Encoded protein: CASSVNGGGPTDTQYF.

The rearrangement links TRBV18 to TRBJ2-7, with D uncertain. CDR1 and CDR2 (germline): KGHSH, LQKENI. V lost 6 bases and J 3 bases, leaving 9 bases between the germline ends. This CDR3 spans 12 amino acids. The CDR3, as DNA: TGTGCCAGCTCCGACAATGACTACGAGCAGTACTTC. Its translation: CASSDNDYEQYF.

J is TRBJ2-3 and V is TRBV7-9, with D perhaps matching TRBD2 (5 bases). This CDR3 region has 17 residues. The germline gives CDR1 SEHNR, CDR2 FQNEAQ (reference sequence). Trimming removed 4 bases at V and 2 bases at J, with 19 bases between. The chain's CDR3 is CASSSYPLAEFTDTQYF. In DNA form, the CDR3 reads TGTGCCAGCAGCTCCTACCCCCTAGCAGAATTCACAGATACGCAGTATTTT.

The chain carries TRBV25-1 and TRBJ1-6; D unresolved. The CDR3 sequence is 13 residues long. Germline CDR1 reads MGHDK; CDR2 reads SYGVNS. V lost 2 bases and J 10 bases, leaving 9 bases between the germline ends. The CDR3, as DNA: TGTGCCAGCAGTGAAGGGGTGGGATCACCCCTCCACTTT. Protein product: CASSEGVGSPLHF.

The CDR3 reads CASSFRGGSYNEQFF. In nucleotides, the CDR3 is TGTGCCAGCAGCTTTAGGGGGGGATCCTACAATGAGCAGTTCTTC. This chain uses TRBV7-2 with TRBJ2-1; D may be TRBD2 (7 bases). Trimming shortened V by 3 bases and J by 1 base, and 10 bases separated the two germline ends. Looked up from germline, CDR1 is SGHTA and CDR2 is FQGNSA. This CDR3 region has 15 residues.

The rearrangement links TRBV29-1 to TRBJ2-1, with TRBD2 matching 10 bases. The CDR3 is 15 residues long. The germline CDR1 and CDR2 sequences are SQVTM and ANQGSEA. Trimming cost V 7 bases and J 7 bases; bases outside gene matches: 13. This CDR3 is CSAGAAGGPWNEQFF. The CDR3 region has the DNA TGCAGCGCAGGGGCAGCGGGAGGGCCTTGGAATGAGCAGTTCTTC.

Points on this clone: This same CDR3 is encoded by further DNA sequences in the sample. The DNA of the CDR3 is TGTGCCAGCAGTGGGACAGGGCGTTTGTTTGACGAGCAGTACTTC. This sequence encodes CASSGTGRLFDEQYF. This chain uses TRBV6-1 with TRBJ2-7, with 8 bases fitting TRBD1. With V trimmed by 4 bases and J by 5 bases, 10 bases remained unmatched. The CDR3 length is 15 residues. Germline V gene data show CDR1 as MNHNS and CDR2 as SASEGT.

The genes are TRBV6-5 and TRBJ2-5; unclear D gene. The CDR3 runs to 13 residues. Germline lookup yields CDR1 MNHEY and CDR2 SVGAGI. The germline V and J ends were trimmed by 6 bases and 4 bases, with 12 bases remaining between them. As DNA, the CDR3 is TGTGCCAGCAGCCCCCTGAATGGAGAGACCCAGTACTTC. Amino acid sequence: CASSPLNGETQYF.

The gene calls are TRBV5-4 and TRBJ2-7, with D possibly matching TRBD1 (5 bases). This CDR3 contains 12 residues. V gave up 2 bases and J gave up 3 bases, with 6 bases separating them. Per the germline V gene, CDR1 is SGHNT and CDR2 is YYREEE (reference sequence). The CDR3 coding sequence is TGTGCCAGCAGCTTCCAGGGCTACGAGCAGTACTTC. Its translation is CASSFQGYEQYF. The full variable domain, completed using reference TRBV5-4 and TRBJ2-7, is ETGVTQSPTHLIKTRGQQVTLRCSSQSGHNTVSWYQQALGQGPQFIFQYYREEENGRGNFPPRFSGLQFPNYSSELNVNALELDDSALYLCASSFQGYEQYFGPGTRLTVT.

This chain connects TRBV9 to TRBJ1-1, with D unclear. V was pared by 3 bases and J by 5 bases, with 8 bases between. Germline CDR1 SGDLS, CDR2 YYNGEE. The CDR3 totals 12 residues. CDR3 sequence: CASSESGTEAFF. The CDR3 DNA reads TGTGCCAGCAGCGAGAGCGGGACTGAAGCTTTCTTT.

The chain is built from TRBV27 and TRBJ2-1, with 10 bases identical to TRBD1. Germline trimming cut 6 bases from V and 8 bases from J; bases unmatched to any gene: 7. The CDR3 is 14 residues long. Germline loops: CDR1 MNHEY, CDR2 SMNVEV (reference sequence). The CDR3 loop reads CASRRDRGWDEQFF. The DNA of the CDR3 is TGTGCCAGCAGAAGGGACAGGGGATGGGATGAGCAGTTCTTC.

The rearrangement joins TRBV4-1 to TRBJ2-7; 11 nucleotides align to TRBD2. J was trimmed by 4 bases and V by 1 base; bases with no gene match: 15. Germline-derived CDR1 and CDR2 are MGHRA and YSYEKL. This CDR3 has 19 residues. The CDR3 DNA reads as TGCGCCAGCAGCCAAGGTGCTAGCGGGAGGTTACCCCTAGCGTACGAGCAGTACTTC. As protein: CASSQGASGRLPLAYEQYF.

The chain employs TRBV9 and TRBJ2-7, with D possibly being TRBD2 (6 bases). Germline V gives CDR1 SGDLS, CDR2 YYNGEE. V gave up 3 bases and J gave up 1 base, with 11 bases separating them. The CDR3 is 14 residues long. CDR3 bases: TGTGCCAGCAGCGCCAAGGGGACTTCCTACGAGCAGTACTTC. This codes for CASSAKGTSYEQYF.

V is TRBV27 and J is TRBJ2-3; TRBD1 is a possible D gene (6 bases). Germline assignment: CDR1 MNHEY and CDR2 SMNVEV (reference sequence). V was clipped by 6 bases and J by 3 bases, with 22 bases between them. The CDR3 sequence is 17 residues long. CDR3 protein: CASRVKGTFRFTDTQYF. CDR3 nucleotide sequence: TGTGCCAGCAGGGTGAAAGGGACATTTCGGTTTACAGATACGCAGTATTTT.

V is TRBV7-8 and J is TRBJ2-5; 11 nucleotides match TRBD1. CDR1 SGHVS and CDR2 FQNEAQ come from the germline V gene. The CDR3 length is 15 residues. J lost 5 bases, V lost 1 base, and 3 bases had no gene match. For the CDR3, the DNA is TGTGCCAGCAGCTTAGGGACAGGGGGCCAGGAGACCCAGTACTTC. It is translated as CASSLGTGGQETQYF.

V usage is TRBV9 and J usage is TRBJ1-4, with no clear D. Germline V lookup: CDR1 SGDLS, CDR2 YYNGEE. The CDR3 runs 15 residues. Trimming took 4 bases from V and 4 from J, leaving 14 bases between them. CDR3 protein: CASSTDRVVNEKLFF. CDR3 DNA: TGTGCCAGCAGCACCGACCGGGTCGTTAATGAAAAACTGTTTTTT.

The CDR3 DNA follows: TGTGCCAGCAGACTAACAGGGGGGATCGCGGGCAATGAGCAGTTCTTC. The encoded protein is CASRLTGGIAGNEQFF. The genes are TRBV7-2 and TRBJ2-1; 8 nucleotides line up with TRBD1. V lost 6 bases to trimming and J lost 6 bases; unmatched junction nucleotides: 13. This CDR3 comprises 16 residues. Germline CDR1 reads SGHTA; CDR2 reads FQGNSA.

The V gene is TRBV28, the J gene TRBJ2-6; D is unclear. Trimming shortened V by 1 base and J by 2 bases, and 6 bases separated the two germline ends. This CDR3 is 15 amino acids long. CDR1 and CDR2 from the germline V gene are MDHEN and SYDVKM. CDR3: CASSLLGAGANVLTF. In DNA, the CDR3 is TGTGCCAGCAGTTTATTAGGAGCTGGGGCCAACGTCCTGACTTTC.

V and J are TRBV7-8 and TRBJ2-5; D may be TRBD2 (6 bases). Germline V gene lookup returns CDR1 SGHVS and CDR2 FQNEAQ. The CDR3 consists of 15 residues. V lost 3 bases, J lost 5 bases, and 16 bases lay in between. Written as DNA, the CDR3 is TGTGCCAGCAGCTTCATCCCGAGGGCGGGGGAGACCCAGTACTTC. It is translated as CASSFIPRAGETQYF.

This chain connects TRBV29-1 to TRBJ2-1; TRBD1 or TRBD2 may be the D gene (6 bases each). Trimming left V 1 base short and J 5 bases short, with 21 bases between. The CDR3 loop spans 17 amino acids. Per the germline V gene, CDR1 is SQVTM and CDR2 is ANQGSEA. The CDR3 nucleotides are TGCAGCGTTGAAGCGCTTCCTGGGGGACGGGGGCACAATGAGCAGTTCTTC. Protein: CSVEALPGGRGHNEQFF.

V usage is TRBV6-6 and J usage is TRBJ1-1; D unresolved. This CDR3 is built from 14 residues. Per the germline V gene, CDR1 is MNHNY and CDR2 is SVGAGI (reference sequence). The V end lost 0 bases, the J end lost 2 bases, and 7 bases lay between the germline ends. Here the CDR3 DNA reads TGTGCCAGCAGTTACTCGGCGGCTAACACTGAAGCTTTCTTT. Protein sequence: CASSYSAANTEAFF.